A selection of T cell receptor beta chains follows, all from one sample in a study of T cells in Graves' hyperthyroidism and ophthalmopathy. TCRdb processed the multiplex PCR reads anew with MiXCR; each CDR3 protein has one entry. This sample yields approximately 640,000 distinct CDR3 sequences, of which around 16% are seen a single time; about 3.8% belongs to the top ten. What was sequenced was blood. The receptors were sampled from a woman aged 25 to 45 with Graves' hyperthyroidism. Both conserved end residues are part of each CDR3. Each record gives: J gene, D gene, clone size, V gene, CDR3 DNA, CDR3 protein. D genes are given only for firm matches. The size field is filled for only some rows; it gives once, few, many or a size class.

j_call: TRBJ2-3
d_call: -
clone_size: few
v_call: TRBV20-1
cdr3_nt: TGCAGTGCTCGGGACGGCGAACGAGATACGCAGTATTTT
cdr3_aa: CSARDGERDTQYF

j_call: TRBJ2-6
d_call: TRBD1
clone_size: few
v_call: TRBV6-1
cdr3_nt: TGTGCCAGCAACCGACAGGGGTCTGGGGCCAACGTCCTGACTTTC
cdr3_aa: CASNRQGSGANVLTF

j_call: TRBJ1-5
d_call: -
clone_size: -
v_call: TRBV12-5
cdr3_nt: TGTGCTAGTGGCCCGGGGGATCAGCCCCAGCATTTT
cdr3_aa: CASGPGDQPQHF

j_call: TRBJ2-1
d_call: -
clone_size: many
v_call: TRBV27
cdr3_nt: TGTGCCAGCAGTTACCTAGCTACAGCCTCCTACAATGAGCAGTTCTTC
cdr3_aa: CASSYLATASYNEQFF

j_call: TRBJ1-5
d_call: -
clone_size: many
v_call: TRBV2
cdr3_nt: TGTGCCAGCAGTGGCCGGGTCAGGAGTACGCATCAGCCCCAGCATTTT
cdr3_aa: CASSGRVRSTHQPQHF

j_call: TRBJ1-2
d_call: -
clone_size: many
v_call: TRBV28
cdr3_nt: TGTGCCAGCAGTCGAGGAACCTCCTCCTCCTATGGCTACACCTTC
cdr3_aa: CASSRGTSSSYGYTF

j_call: TRBJ1-2
d_call: -
clone_size: many
v_call: TRBV7-8
cdr3_nt: TGTGCCAGCAGCTTAGTGGCGGGGGAAGGCTACACCTTC
cdr3_aa: CASSLVAGEGYTF

j_call: TRBJ1-4
d_call: TRBD1
clone_size: few
v_call: TRBV27
cdr3_nt: TGTGCCAGCAGTCACGGACAGGGGGGTGAAAAACTGTTTTTT
cdr3_aa: CASSHGQGGEKLFF

j_call: TRBJ2-1
d_call: TRBD2
clone_size: few
v_call: TRBV6-1
cdr3_nt: TGTGCCAGCAGTGAACGGAAACTAGCGCAGAACAATGAGCAGTTCTTC
cdr3_aa: CASSERKLAQNNEQFF

j_call: TRBJ2-7
d_call: -
clone_size: -
v_call: TRBV12-3/TRBV12-4
cdr3_nt: TGTGCCAGCAGTTTTTGGCAGGACGAGACCTACGAGCAGTACTTC
cdr3_aa: CASSFWQDETYEQYF

j_call: TRBJ2-1
d_call: -
clone_size: -
v_call: TRBV5-1
cdr3_nt: TGCGCCAGCAGCTTGGTCGGGGGTCACGATGAGCAGTTCTTC
cdr3_aa: CASSLVGGHDEQFF

j_call: TRBJ2-3
d_call: -
clone_size: many
v_call: TRBV11-3
cdr3_nt: TGTGCCAGCAGCTTAGGTCCCGCGGGATCTTTGGGAGATACGCAGTATTTT
cdr3_aa: CASSLGPAGSLGDTQYF

j_call: TRBJ2-7
d_call: TRBD1
clone_size: -
v_call: TRBV28
cdr3_nt: TGTGCCAGCAGTAAGGACAGGGGGACTAGGATATCCTACGAGCAGTACTTC
cdr3_aa: CASSKDRGTRISYEQYF

j_call: TRBJ2-1
d_call: -
clone_size: -
v_call: TRBV10-2
cdr3_nt: TGCGCCAGCTCCCTACGGAGCAATGAGCAGTTCTTC
cdr3_aa: CASSLRSNEQFF

j_call: TRBJ1-1
d_call: TRBD1
clone_size: few
v_call: TRBV7-9
cdr3_nt: TGTGCCAGCAGCTTACCCCCCATCCACAGGGGTAGCACTGAAGCTTTCTTT
cdr3_aa: CASSLPPIHRGSTEAFF

j_call: TRBJ1-5
d_call: -
clone_size: many
v_call: TRBV2
cdr3_nt: TGTGCCAGCAGGGGTAGGGAGCCCCAGCATTTT
cdr3_aa: CASRGREPQHF

j_call: TRBJ2-2
d_call: TRBD1
clone_size: many
v_call: TRBV24-1
cdr3_nt: TGTGCCACCGAGGGACAGGGGGGCAACAGCGGGGAGCTGTTTTTT
cdr3_aa: CATEGQGGNSGELFF

j_call: TRBJ1-5
d_call: TRBD1
clone_size: -
v_call: TRBV6-2/TRBV6-3
cdr3_nt: TGTGCCAGCAGTCCAAGACAGGGTAATTACCAGCCCCAGCATTTT
cdr3_aa: CASSPRQGNYQPQHF

j_call: TRBJ2-2
d_call: -
clone_size: many
v_call: TRBV7-2
cdr3_nt: TGTGCCAGCAGTAGGATGAACACCGGGGAGCTGTTTTTT
cdr3_aa: CASSRMNTGELFF

j_call: TRBJ2-1
d_call: TRBD2
clone_size: -
v_call: TRBV19
cdr3_nt: TGTGCCAGTAGTATTGGGGGAGGGAGCTCCTACAATGAGCAGTTCTTC
cdr3_aa: CASSIGGGSSYNEQFF

j_call: TRBJ2-7
d_call: TRBD2
clone_size: few
v_call: TRBV9
cdr3_nt: TGTGCCAGCAGCGTAGAGGGACTCGGGGGGTACGAGCAGTACTTC
cdr3_aa: CASSVEGLGGYEQYF

j_call: TRBJ2-5
d_call: -
clone_size: once
v_call: TRBV5-4
cdr3_nt: TGTGCCAGCAGCTTGACGACAGCCCGAATCGAGACCCAGTACTTC
cdr3_aa: CASSLTTARIETQYF

j_call: TRBJ2-5
d_call: -
clone_size: -
v_call: TRBV12-3/TRBV12-4
cdr3_nt: TGTGCCAGCAGTCCCCAGGGCCAGTCCCAAGAGACCCAGTACTTC
cdr3_aa: CASSPQGQSQETQYF

j_call: TRBJ1-1
d_call: TRBD1
clone_size: many
v_call: TRBV7-2
cdr3_nt: TGTGCCAGCAGGTTCGGACAGGGGGCTTCTGAAGCTTTCTTT
cdr3_aa: CASRFGQGASEAFF

j_call: TRBJ2-7
d_call: TRBD1
clone_size: few
v_call: TRBV27
cdr3_nt: TGTGCCAGTAGGGAGGGACAGGGAAGCGAGCAGTACTTC
cdr3_aa: CASREGQGSEQYF

j_call: TRBJ1-5
d_call: TRBD1
clone_size: -
v_call: TRBV27
cdr3_nt: TGTGCCAGCAGTGCCTCCGGGACAGGGGGTGGCAATCAGCCCCAGCATTTT
cdr3_aa: CASSASGTGGGNQPQHF

j_call: TRBJ2-1
d_call: TRBD2
clone_size: many
v_call: TRBV6-1
cdr3_nt: TGTGCCAGCAGGGAAGCCGGACTAGCGGGAAAGTACAATGAGCAGTTCTTC
cdr3_aa: CASREAGLAGKYNEQFF

j_call: TRBJ1-5
d_call: -
clone_size: -
v_call: TRBV2
cdr3_nt: TGTGCCAGCACCGGGCTGATTCTGGGAGTGGGGCCCCAGCATTTT
cdr3_aa: CASTGLILGVGPQHF

j_call: TRBJ1-1
d_call: TRBD1
clone_size: few
v_call: TRBV2
cdr3_nt: TGTGCGGTGGGAGAGGGGGCCACTGAAGCTTTCTTT
cdr3_aa: CAVGEGATEAFF

j_call: TRBJ2-3
d_call: -
clone_size: many
v_call: TRBV28
cdr3_nt: TGTGCCAGCAACCCCAGGAGTAACCCAGATACGCAGTATTTT
cdr3_aa: CASNPRSNPDTQYF

j_call: TRBJ2-7
d_call: TRBD2
clone_size: few
v_call: TRBV9
cdr3_nt: TGTGCCAGCAGCGTAGGACTAGCGGGGACCGAGAGAGAGCAGTACTTC
cdr3_aa: CASSVGLAGTEREQYF

j_call: TRBJ1-1
d_call: -
clone_size: few
v_call: TRBV6-1
cdr3_nt: TGTGCCAGCAGTCGGGACGGAAATGATTTCTTT
cdr3_aa: CASSRDGNDFF

j_call: TRBJ2-3
d_call: -
clone_size: -
v_call: TRBV11-3
cdr3_nt: TGTGCCAGCAGCTTCGGACAGCCCACAGATACGCAGTATTTT
cdr3_aa: CASSFGQPTDTQYF

j_call: TRBJ1-3
d_call: -
clone_size: few
v_call: TRBV5-1
cdr3_nt: TGCGCCAGCAGCTCGGAAAACACCATATATTTT
cdr3_aa: CASSSENTIYF

j_call: TRBJ1-2
d_call: -
clone_size: many
v_call: TRBV30
cdr3_nt: TGTGCCTGGAGTGTTAAGGCTGGCTACACCTTC
cdr3_aa: CAWSVKAGYTF

j_call: TRBJ2-3
d_call: TRBD2
clone_size: few
v_call: TRBV12-3/TRBV12-4
cdr3_nt: TGTGCCACTAGCGGAAACACAGATACGCAGTATTTT
cdr3_aa: CATSGNTDTQYF

j_call: TRBJ1-4
d_call: -
clone_size: -
v_call: TRBV25-1
cdr3_nt: TGTGCCAGCAGTGGCCCCTACATAGGGGGGCTGGAGGAAAAACTGTTTTTT
cdr3_aa: CASSGPYIGGLEEKLFF

j_call: TRBJ2-2
d_call: -
clone_size: few
v_call: TRBV13
cdr3_nt: TGTGCCAGCAGCCTAGAGGATAACGGGGAGCTGTTTTTT
cdr3_aa: CASSLEDNGELFF